These T cell receptor beta chains were read from a single sample in a study of neurological immune-mediated disorders. From the 5' RACE reads, TCRdb called clonotypes with MiXCR, one entry per CDR3 protein. This table has 60,000 to 90,000 distinct CDR3 sequences, roughly 10% appearing once. Specimen: PBMCs. The receptors were gathered from a man aged 25-40 years in good health. The CDR3 runs from the conserved cysteine through the conserved F or W. Each record gives: J gene, clone size, V gene, CDR3 length, D gene, CDR3 DNA, CDR3 protein. D genes are given only for firm matches. Size values are once, few and many counts, or a class for expanded clones, and some rows have none.

j_call: TRBJ1-1
clone_size: many
v_call: TRBV20-1
cdr3_length: 13
d_call: TRBD1
cdr3_nt: TGCAGTGCTATTAGGGACAGTGTCACTGAAGCTTTCTTT
cdr3_aa: CSAIRDSVTEAFF

j_call: TRBJ2-1
clone_size: many
v_call: TRBV11-2
cdr3_length: 12
d_call: -
cdr3_nt: TGTGCCAGCAGCTTAGGGGGGGAAGAGCAGTTCTTC
cdr3_aa: CASSLGGEEQFF

j_call: TRBJ2-3
clone_size: many
v_call: TRBV5-1
cdr3_length: 16
d_call: TRBD2
cdr3_nt: TGCGCCAGCAGCTCCTTTAGCGGGGTCGCCACAGATACGCAGTATTTT
cdr3_aa: CASSSFSGVATDTQYF

j_call: TRBJ2-3
clone_size: many
v_call: TRBV18
cdr3_length: 14
d_call: -
cdr3_nt: TGTGCCAGCTCATCTACCTCTAGCACAGATACGCAGTATTTT
cdr3_aa: CASSSTSSTDTQYF

j_call: TRBJ2-5
clone_size: many
v_call: TRBV6-2/TRBV6-3
cdr3_length: 13
d_call: -
cdr3_nt: TGTGCCAGCAGTTCGCTCGAAAAAGAGACCCAGTACTTC
cdr3_aa: CASSSLEKETQYF

j_call: TRBJ2-2
clone_size: many
v_call: TRBV4-1
cdr3_length: 16
d_call: TRBD2
cdr3_nt: TGCGCCAGCAGCTCTTGGTCCGGACTAGCCGGCGGGGAGCTGTTTTTT
cdr3_aa: CASSSWSGLAGGELFF

j_call: TRBJ1-1
clone_size: many
v_call: TRBV20-1
cdr3_length: 14
d_call: -
cdr3_nt: TGCAGTGCTCCCACGACGGCCGCCGGGACTGAAGCTTTCTTT
cdr3_aa: CSAPTTAAGTEAFF

j_call: TRBJ2-5
clone_size: many
v_call: TRBV29-1
cdr3_length: 13
d_call: -
cdr3_nt: TGCAGCGTTGGGGTGGACGCCGGAGAGACCCAGTACTTC
cdr3_aa: CSVGVDAGETQYF

j_call: TRBJ2-7
clone_size: -
v_call: TRBV5-1
cdr3_length: 15
d_call: -
cdr3_nt: TGCGCCAGCAGTTTTTCGTTAGTGGGATCCTACGAGCAGTACTTC
cdr3_aa: CASSFSLVGSYEQYF

j_call: TRBJ2-2
clone_size: many
v_call: TRBV5-1
cdr3_length: 16
d_call: -
cdr3_nt: TGCGCCAGCAGCGCCTTTAGCGGAGCGAACACCGGGGAGCTGTTTTTT
cdr3_aa: CASSAFSGANTGELFF

j_call: TRBJ2-2
clone_size: many
v_call: TRBV9
cdr3_length: 15
d_call: -
cdr3_nt: TGTGCCAGCAGCGAGATCTGGACCAACACCGGGGAGCTGTTTTTT
cdr3_aa: CASSEIWTNTGELFF

j_call: TRBJ2-3
clone_size: many
v_call: TRBV29-1
cdr3_length: 13
d_call: TRBD2
cdr3_nt: TGCAGCGTTGAACCTAGCGGTGCGGATACGCAGTATTTT
cdr3_aa: CSVEPSGADTQYF

j_call: TRBJ2-7
clone_size: many
v_call: TRBV5-6
cdr3_length: 14
d_call: -
cdr3_nt: TGTGCCAGCCAAACCGGGGTATTCTCCTACGAGCAGTACTTC
cdr3_aa: CASQTGVFSYEQYF

j_call: TRBJ1-4
clone_size: many
v_call: TRBV18
cdr3_length: 16
d_call: -
cdr3_nt: TGTGCCAGCTCACAAAATTCCGGGACTTTTAATGAAAAACTGTTTTTT
cdr3_aa: CASSQNSGTFNEKLFF

j_call: TRBJ2-1
clone_size: many
v_call: TRBV25-1
cdr3_length: 15
d_call: -
cdr3_nt: TGTGCCAGCAGTGAGGCAGGCCGACGGGACAATGAGCAGTTCTTC
cdr3_aa: CASSEAGRRDNEQFF

j_call: TRBJ2-7
clone_size: many
v_call: TRBV12-3/TRBV12-4
cdr3_length: 14
d_call: -
cdr3_nt: TGTGCCAGCAGCACCGGGACGGTCTCCTACGAGCAGTACTTC
cdr3_aa: CASSTGTVSYEQYF

j_call: TRBJ1-2
clone_size: many
v_call: TRBV18
cdr3_length: 16
d_call: -
cdr3_nt: TGTGCCAGCTCACCACCGACATCCCAAGGGCACTATGGCTACACCTTC
cdr3_aa: CASSPPTSQGHYGYTF

j_call: TRBJ1-1
clone_size: -
v_call: TRBV7-2
cdr3_length: 15
d_call: TRBD1
cdr3_nt: TGTGCCAGCCGGGGACAGGGGCGCCAGGACACTGAAGCTTTCTTT
cdr3_aa: CASRGQGRQDTEAFF

j_call: TRBJ2-5
clone_size: many
v_call: TRBV5-5
cdr3_length: 15
d_call: -
cdr3_nt: TGTGCCAGCAGCGTCTCCGGGACCCAACTGGGGACCCAGTACTTC
cdr3_aa: CASSVSGTQLGTQYF

j_call: TRBJ2-5
clone_size: many
v_call: TRBV12-3/TRBV12-4
cdr3_length: 12
d_call: -
cdr3_nt: TGTGCCAGCAGTTTATGGCAAGAGACCCAGTACTTC
cdr3_aa: CASSLWQETQYF

j_call: TRBJ1-1
clone_size: many
v_call: TRBV20-1
cdr3_length: 14
d_call: -
cdr3_nt: TGCAGTGCTGCCGGGACATACGGGAACACTGAAGCTTTCTTT
cdr3_aa: CSAAGTYGNTEAFF

j_call: TRBJ2-3
clone_size: many
v_call: TRBV5-1
cdr3_length: 13
d_call: -
cdr3_nt: TGCGCCAGCAGCTACGGAGGCCCAGATACGCAGTATTTT
cdr3_aa: CASSYGGPDTQYF

j_call: TRBJ2-1
clone_size: many
v_call: TRBV18
cdr3_length: 14
d_call: TRBD1
cdr3_nt: TGTGCCAGCTCCCCCGGGACAGGGGCCAGTGAGCAGTTCTTC
cdr3_aa: CASSPGTGASEQFF

j_call: TRBJ2-1
clone_size: many
v_call: TRBV7-9
cdr3_length: 15
d_call: -
cdr3_nt: TGTGCCAGCACCACCCGGGGGCAGGAAAACAATGAGCAGTTCTTC
cdr3_aa: CASTTRGQENNEQFF